Below are 2 T cell receptor beta chains sequenced from a single sample in a study of control samples from healthy donors and cancer patients. The protocol was immunoSEQ multiplex PCR, while the TCRdb copy is restricted to in-frame clones and leaves out a portion. The data show some 95,000 clones, around 90% seen once. Specimen: blood. The receptors originated from a human donor in good health. The donor label of this sample is uncertain.

The J gene is TRBJ1-2, the V gene TRBV9, with D perhaps TRBD1 (5 bases). CDR1 is SGDLS, CDR2 YYNGEE, per germline. V lost 4 bases to trimming and J lost 12 bases, with 28 bases between them. The CDR3 is 16 residues long. The CDR3 DNA follows: TGTGCCAGCAGCTCAATGGGAGGGGATGGATGGTTCAGACACACCTTC. Translation gives CASSSMGGDGWFRHTF.

The chain uses TRBV4-3 and TRBJ1-1; no clear D. The germline gives CDR1 LGHNA, CDR2 YSLEER. Trimming took off 0 bases at V and 1 base at J, with 6 bases between the two ends. This CDR3 contains 14 residues. The CDR3 here is CASSQDRQNTEAFF. For the CDR3, the DNA is TGCGCCAGCAGCCAAGATAGGCAGAACACTGAAGCTTTCTTT.